This T cell receptor (beta chain) was captured in a study of PD-1 blockade in mismatch repair-deficient tumors (dated by TCRdb to the late 2010s). About the study as a whole: The trial enrolled just over 85 consecutive patients with 12 to 13 mismatch repair-deficient cancer types between September 2013 and 2016, all previously treated and progressing. Tumor-associated T cell clones in the peripheral blood of patients responding to PD-1 blockade were tracked using deep sequencing of TCR CDR3 regions. Overall study results and their limits: Clones residing in the tumor, which were often undetectable in blood before treatment, expanded quickly after pembrolizumab and then contracted, generally before radiologic responses.

The library was generated by the immunoSEQ multiplex PCR assay. Drawn from immuneACCESS, this table holds only the in-frame rearrangements with V and J called that TCRdb kept. Clones are partly lost; checked studies trace under half to an unresolved V gene and leave the rest unexplained. The sample has 95,000 to 150,000 clones on record, 70% to 90% of them singletons. The top ten constitute roughly 14% of the sample. The CDR3 runs 15 residues from the cysteine to the phenylalanine. Only the CDR3 region is kept as DNA, spanning 45 bases read in frame from base 1. Per the germline V gene, MDHEN is the CDR1 and SYDVKM is the CDR2. V ends up 4 bases short and J 8 bases short, with an unmatched junction base count of 10. Concerning this clone: The target of this receptor is not known. No base-level quality is on record; no much larger clone is a single base apart.

Mismatch repair deficiency in every enrolled patient was established by polymerase chain reaction or immunohistochemistry. TCR sequencing was carried out for a few patients who responded to pembrolizumab therapy. The phase II trial prospectively tested pembrolizumab PD-1 blockade in advanced mismatch repair-deficient cancers regardless of tissue of origin. Peripheral blood T cell samples were collected serially, before PD-1 blockade began and at several time points afterward. Blood sampling times were expressed in weeks after the first pembrolizumab dose. Specimen: peripheral blood, collected 44 weeks after starting pembrolizumab. The source of this sequence is an adult with mismatch repair-deficient cancer. The sequence is built from TRBV28 and TRBJ1-5; TRBD1 agrees with 8 junctional bases. The nucleotide sequence reads TGTGCCAGCAGTTGGTTTATGGACAGGGTGGAGCCCCAGCATTTT. Protein translation: CASSWFMDRVEPQHF.